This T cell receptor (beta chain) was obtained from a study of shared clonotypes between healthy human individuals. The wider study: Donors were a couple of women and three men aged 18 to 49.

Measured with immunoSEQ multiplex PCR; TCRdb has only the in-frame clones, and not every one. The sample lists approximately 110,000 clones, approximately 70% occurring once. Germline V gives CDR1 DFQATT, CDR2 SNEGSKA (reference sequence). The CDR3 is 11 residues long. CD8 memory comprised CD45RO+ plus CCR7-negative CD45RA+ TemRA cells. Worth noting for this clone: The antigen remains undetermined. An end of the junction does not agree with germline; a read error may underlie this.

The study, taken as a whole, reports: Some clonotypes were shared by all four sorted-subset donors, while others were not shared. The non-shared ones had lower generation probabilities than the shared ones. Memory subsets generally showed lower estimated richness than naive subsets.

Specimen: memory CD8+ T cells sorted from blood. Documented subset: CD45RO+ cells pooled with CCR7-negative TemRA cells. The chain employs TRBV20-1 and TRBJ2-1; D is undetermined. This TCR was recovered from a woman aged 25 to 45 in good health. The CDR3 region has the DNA TGCAGTGCCACCTGGAGAGGTGAGCGGTTCTTC. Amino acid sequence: CSATWRGERFF.